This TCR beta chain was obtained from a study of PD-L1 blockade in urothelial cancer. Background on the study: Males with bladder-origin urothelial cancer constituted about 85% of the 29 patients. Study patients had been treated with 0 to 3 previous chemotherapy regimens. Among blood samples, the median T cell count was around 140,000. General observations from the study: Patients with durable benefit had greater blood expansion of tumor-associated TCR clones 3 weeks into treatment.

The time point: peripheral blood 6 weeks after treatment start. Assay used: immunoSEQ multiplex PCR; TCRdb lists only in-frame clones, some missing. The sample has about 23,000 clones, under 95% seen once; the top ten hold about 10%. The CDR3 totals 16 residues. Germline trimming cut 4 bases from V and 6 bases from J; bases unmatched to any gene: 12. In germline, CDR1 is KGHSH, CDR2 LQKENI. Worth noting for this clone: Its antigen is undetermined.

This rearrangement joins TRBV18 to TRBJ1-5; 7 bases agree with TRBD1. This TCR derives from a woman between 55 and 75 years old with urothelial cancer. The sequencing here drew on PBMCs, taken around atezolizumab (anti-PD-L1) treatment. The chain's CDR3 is CASSLLRDSGVQPQHF. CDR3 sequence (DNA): TGTGCCAGCTCACTCCTCCGGGACAGTGGCGTTCAGCCCCAGCATTTT. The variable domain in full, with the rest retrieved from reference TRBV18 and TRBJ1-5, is NAGVMQNPRHLVRRRGQEARLRCSPMKGHSHVYWYRQLPEEGLKFMVYLQKENIIDESGMPKERFSAEFPKEGPSILRIQQVVRGDSAAYFCASSLLRDSGVQPQHFGDGTRLSIL.